These 28 T cell receptor beta chains were all obtained from the same sample, sequenced in a study of cytomegalovirus exposure and HLA in healthy donors. The PCR made use of 60 Vbeta and 13 Jbeta primers. Sequenced by immunoSEQ multiplex PCR; TCRdb stores in-frame clones only, minus some. Found here are around 150,000 clones, roughly 80% of them singletons; the top ten hold over 6.5%. Source material: PBMCs. These TCRs come from a man aged 35 to 55 in good health and CMV-seropositive.

The chain combines TRBV7-9 with TRBJ1-1; TRBD1 aligns across 7 bases. V gave up 6 bases and J gave up 2 bases; unmatched junction bases: 6. Germline V lookup: CDR1 SEHNR, CDR2 FQNEAQ (reference sequence). The length of the CDR3 is 14 residues. The CDR3 nucleotides read TGTGCCAGCAGGCCAACAGGGGCCAACACTGAAGCTTTCTTT. It yields the protein CASRPTGANTEAFF.

The chain employs TRBV19 and TRBJ1-2, with 7 bases fitting TRBD1. The CDR3 contains 15 residues. V gave up 3 bases and J gave up 6 bases; unmatched junction bases: 10. Germline CDR1 and CDR2: LNHDA and SQIVND (reference sequence). CDR3 coding DNA: TGTGCCAGTAGTATGGCTGTAACAGGGGTGCATGGCTACACCTTC. Translated, it gives CASSMAVTGVHGYTF. Using reference TRBV19 and TRBJ1-2 for the parts outside the CDR3, the full variable domain is DGGITQSPKYLFRKEGQNVTLSCEQNLNHDAMYWYRQDPGQGLRLIYYSQIVNDFQKGDIAEGYSVSREKKESFPLTVTSAQKNPTAFYLCASSMAVTGVHGYTFGSGTRLTVV.

The V gene is TRBV6-6, the J gene TRBJ2-5; 7 bases line up with TRBD2. Looked up from germline, CDR1 is MNHNY and CDR2 is SVGAGI (reference sequence). Trimming removed 5 bases from V and 11 bases from J; junction bases left unmatched: 14. The CDR3 extends over 14 amino acids. The CDR3 protein is CASSPSDWRREQYF. The CDR3 coding sequence is TGTGCCAGCAGTCCGTCAGACTGGAGGCGGGAGCAGTACTTC.

CDR3 DNA sequence: TGTGCCAGCAGACAGGGGTCGACCTACGAGCAGTACTTC. It specifies CASRQGSTYEQYF. This chain links TRBV2 with TRBJ2-7; 7 nucleotides line up with TRBD1. This CDR3 contains 13 residues. Germline loops: CDR1 SNHLY, CDR2 FYNNEI. Trimming at V came to 6 bases and at J to 2 bases, leaving 4 bases not matched to a gene.

This chain links TRBV19 with TRBJ1-1, with D hard to call. Per germline, CDR1 LNHDA and CDR2 SQIVND (reference sequence). The CDR3 loop spans 14 amino acids. Trimming left V 6 bases short and J 4 bases short, with 15 bases between. CDR3 region: CASRAGVLTTEAFF. The CDR3 region has the DNA TGTGCCAGTAGAGCCGGAGTTCTCACCACTGAAGCTTTCTTT. Based on the CDR3 plus reference TRBV19 and TRBJ1-1, the full variable domain is DGGITQSPKYLFRKEGQNVTLSCEQNLNHDAMYWYRQDPGQGLRLIYYSQIVNDFQKGDIAEGYSVSREKKESFPLTVTSAQKNPTAFYLCASRAGVLTTEAFFGQGTRLTVV.

The count of this clone is one. The J gene is TRBJ2-2, the V gene TRBV19; D is perhaps TRBD1 (5 bases). Germline V gives CDR1 LNHDA, CDR2 SQIVND (reference sequence). The CDR3 contains 15 residues. Trimming shortened V by 7 bases and J by 4 bases, and 16 bases separated the two germline ends. As DNA, the CDR3 is TGTGCCAGTATCGGGTGGCAGGGTTCCACCGGGGAGCTGTTTTTT. Translated, it gives CASIGWQGSTGELFF.

This chain links TRBV27 with TRBJ2-1; TRBD1 agrees at 10 bases. With 6 bases clipped from V and 8 bases from J, the junction kept 4 bases outside the gene matches. CDR1 is MNHEY, CDR2 SMNVEV, per germline (reference sequence). CDR3 length equals 13 residues. The DNA of the CDR3 is TGTGCCAGCAGGGGACAGGGGTTGGATGAGCAGTTCTTC. As protein: CASRGQGLDEQFF.

V is TRBV5-4 and J is TRBJ1-1; weak D call: TRBD1 (5 bases). From germline, CDR1 is SGHNT and CDR2 YYREEE (reference sequence). CDR3 length equals 13 residues. Trimming took off 3 bases at V and 2 bases at J, with 8 bases between the two ends. The CDR3 sequence is CASSSQGNTEAFF. The CDR3, as DNA: TGTGCCAGCAGCTCCCAGGGTAACACTGAAGCTTTCTTT.

V and J are TRBV29-1 and TRBJ2-2; D not certain. The germline V and J ends were trimmed by 1 base and 4 bases, with 10 bases remaining between them. The CDR3 is made up of 14 amino acids. Germline V gives CDR1 SQVTM, CDR2 ANQGSEA. CDR3 in DNA: TGCAGCGTTGAAGGCCGAACGGGCACCGGGGAGCTGTTTTTT. It is translated as CSVEGRTGTGELFF.

V usage is TRBV2 and J usage is TRBJ2-4, with D possibly TRBD2 on 5 matching bases. Germline values: CDR1 SNHLY, CDR2 FYNNEI. V lost 8 bases and J 0 bases, leaving 11 bases between the germline ends. The CDR3 is 14 amino acids. This chain's CDR3 is CASGGFLAKNIQYF. CDR3 nucleotides: TGTGCCAGCGGCGGGTTCCTAGCCAAAAACATTCAGTACTTC.

In this sample, this clone turned up once. The chain couples TRBV5-4 to TRBJ1-4; 11 positions agree with TRBD1. CDR1 and CDR2 from the germline V gene are SGHNT and YYREEE (reference sequence). Losses at the gene ends were 4 bases for V and 7 bases for J; bases not matched to a gene: 6. This CDR3 spans 15 amino acids. Here the CDR3 DNA reads TGTGCCAGCAGCCTGGACAGGGGGCCTGGTGAAAAACTGTTTTTT. Translation: CASSLDRGPGEKLFF.

The CDR3 nucleotides read TGTGCCAGCTCACAGGACAGGGGTTCACCCCTCCACTTT. Amino acids: CASSQDRGSPLHF. This chain joins TRBV18 and TRBJ1-6, with 9 bases aligning to TRBD1. Per germline, CDR1 KGHSH and CDR2 LQKENI. The CDR3 length is 13 residues. V was clipped by 4 bases and J by 9 bases; unmatched bases: 1. Combining the CDR3 with reference TRBV18 and TRBJ1-6 gives the whole variable domain NAGVMQNPRHLVRRRGQEARLRCSPMKGHSHVYWYRQLPEEGLKFMVYLQKENIIDESGMPKERFSAEFPKEGPSILRIQQVVRGDSAAYFCASSQDRGSPLHFGNGTRLTVT.

This clone was seen only once. The genes are TRBV9 and TRBJ2-3, with unresolved D. Germline loops: CDR1 SGDLS, CDR2 YYNGEE. The CDR3 totals 15 residues. V was trimmed by 0 bases and J by 6 bases, leaving 14 bases between them. This CDR3 is CASSVVSRTQDTQYF. In nucleotides, the CDR3 is TGTGCCAGCAGCGTAGTCAGTCGTACCCAGGATACGCAGTATTTT.

CDR3: CASSLYRGSKNEQFF. The CDR3 DNA follows: TGTGCCAGCAGTTTATATAGGGGGAGCAAAAATGAGCAGTTCTTC. The V gene is TRBV27, the J gene TRBJ2-1; D might be TRBD1 (6 bases). Trimming pared 1 base from V and 7 bases from J, leaving 14 bases between. The CDR3 has 15 amino acids. CDR1 MNHEY and CDR2 SMNVEV come from the germline V gene (reference sequence).

This chain links TRBV6-5 with TRBJ1-2; 8 nucleotides line up with TRBD1. J was trimmed by 4 bases and V by 5 bases; bases with no gene match: 3. The CDR3 consists of 13 residues. Germline V gene data show CDR1 as MNHEY and CDR2 as SVGAGI. The CDR3 protein is CASSRDRGYGYTF. CDR3 sequence (DNA): TGTGCCAGCAGTCGCGACAGGGGCTATGGCTACACCTTC.

This chain joins TRBV10-3 and TRBJ1-5, with a tentative D call TRBD1 (5 bases). The CDR3 covers 12 residues. CDR1 ENHRY and CDR2 SYGVKD come from the germline V gene. The V end was cut by 5 bases, the J end by 7 bases, with 9 bases between. CDR3 protein: CAISQGGQPQHF. CDR3 nucleotide sequence: TGTGCCATCAGTCAGGGAGGACAGCCCCAGCATTTT.

The V call is TRBV21-1, the J call TRBJ1-5; the D segment call TRBD1 is taken from the table without a DNA check. TRBV21-1 corresponds to a pseudogene. The CDR3 extends over 13 amino acids. CDR3 coding DNA: TGTGCCGGACAGGGTCAGGGCAATCAGCCCCAGCATTTT. Its protein product is CAGQGQGNQPQHF.

The chain uses TRBV19 and TRBJ2-1; TRBD2 matches at 11 bases. The CDR3 has 16 residues. The germline gives CDR1 LNHDA, CDR2 SQIVND (reference sequence). Trimming took 6 bases from V and 1 from J; bases not matched to a gene: 5. In nucleotides, the CDR3 is TGTGCCAGTAGGACCACTAGCGGGGGATCCTACAATGAGCAGTTCTTC. Amino acids: CASRTTSGGSYNEQFF.

Notes on this clone: A junction boundary mismatches the germline segment, possibly from a read error. The rearrangement uses TRBV6-1 and TRBJ2-7; TRBD1 is a possible D gene (6 bases). The CDR3 contains 14 residues. CDR1 is MNHNS and CDR2 is SASEGT in the germline V gene. Here the CDR3 reads CASRDLDSSYERYF. As DNA, the CDR3 is TGTGCCAGCAGGGACTTGGACAGTTCCTACGAGCGGTACTTC.

This chain links TRBV4-3 with TRBJ1-3; D is ambiguous. With 0 bases removed from V and 0 bases from J, the gap between germline ends came to 9 bases. This CDR3 has 16 residues. CDR1 and CDR2 from the germline V gene are LGHNA and YSLEER. The CDR3 loop is CASSQDHNYSGNTIYF. CDR3 DNA sequence: TGCGCCAGCAGCCAAGATCACAATTACTCTGGAAACACCATATATTTT.

The rearrangement links TRBV7-2 to TRBJ1-1; the D gene is possibly TRBD1 (6 bases). Between the trimmed V and J ends, which lost 5 bases and 4 bases, there was a span of 17 bases. Germline CDR1 SGHTA, CDR2 FQGNSA. This CDR3 region has 15 residues. The CDR3 here is CASSTRQVSGTEAFF. CDR3 sequence (DNA): TGTGCCAGCAGCACCCGACAGGTGTCGGGCACTGAAGCTTTCTTT.

This rearrangement joins TRBV14 to TRBJ1-2; D possibly corresponds to TRBD1 (6 bases). Trimming removed 2 bases from V and 8 bases from J, with 15 bases in between. The CDR3 runs 14 residues. Germline assignment: CDR1 SGHDN and CDR2 FVKESK. The CDR3 protein is CASSQLSGASGYTF. The DNA for the CDR3 is TGTGCCAGCAGCCAATTGTCAGGGGCGTCGGGCTACACCTTC.

This clone was counted once. The V and J genes are TRBV5-1 and TRBJ2-3, with TRBD2 identical over 8 bases. V lost 4 bases and J lost 5; bases outside the gene matches: 15. Germline values: CDR1 SGHRS, CDR2 YFSETQ. The CDR3 sequence is 17 residues long. Here the CDR3 reads CASSHLAGTGGRDTQYF. The CDR3 DNA sequence: TGCGCCAGCAGCCATTTAGCGGGGACCGGGGGGCGAGATACGCAGTATTTT.

The chain combines TRBV18 with TRBJ2-2, with D possibly matching TRBD1 (6 bases). CDR1 and CDR2 from the germline V gene are KGHSH and LQKENI. CDR3 length: 14 residues. V was pared by 6 bases and J by 5 bases, with 13 bases between. The CDR3 loop is CASSHRVETGELFF. The CDR3 bases are TGTGCCAGCTCTCACAGGGTTGAGACCGGGGAGCTGTTTTTT. Complete variable domain (other parts from reference TRBV18 and TRBJ2-2): NAGVMQNPRHLVRRRGQEARLRCSPMKGHSHVYWYRQLPEEGLKFMVYLQKENIIDESGMPKERFSAEFPKEGPSILRIQQVVRGDSAAYFCASSHRVETGELFFGEGSRLTVL.

The chain combines TRBV5-4 with TRBJ1-6; possible D gene TRBD1, 5 bases. The CDR3 consists of 16 residues. Trimming shortened V by 4 bases and J by 0 bases, and 11 bases separated the two germline ends. The germline CDR1 and CDR2 sequences are SGHNT and YYREEE (reference sequence). CDR3 DNA sequence: TGTGCCAGCAGCGACGGACAAAGCTCCTATAATTCACCCCTCCACTTT. It encodes CASSDGQSSYNSPLHF.

The chain joins TRBV19 to TRBJ2-1; TRBD1 matches 7 bases. Trimming cost V 3 bases and J 7 bases; bases outside gene matches: 3. CDR1 is LNHDA, CDR2 SQIVND, per germline (reference sequence). The CDR3 runs to 13 residues. The CDR3 spells CASSIPGGNEQFF. CDR3 DNA sequence: TGTGCCAGTAGTATTCCAGGGGGAAATGAGCAGTTCTTC.

In its sample, this clone was seen once. The chain recombines TRBV2 with TRBJ2-2; 10 bases match TRBD2. With V trimmed by 8 bases and J by 6 bases, 6 bases remained unmatched. The CDR3 has 14 residues. Germline values: CDR1 SNHLY, CDR2 FYNNEI. CDR3 sequence (DNA): TGTGCCAGCTCAGGACTAGCGGTCCCCGGGGAGCTGTTTTTT. Amino acids: CASSGLAVPGELFF.

V usage is TRBV10-3 and J usage is TRBJ2-3; 12 bases are a match to TRBD2. CDR1 is ENHRY and CDR2 is SYGVKD in the germline V gene. Trimming took 6 bases from V and 0 from J; bases not matched to a gene: 1. The CDR3 consists of 15 residues. CDR3 protein: CAIRGLAGSTDTQYF. The DNA of the CDR3 is TGTGCCATCAGAGGACTAGCGGGAAGCACAGATACGCAGTATTTT.